The next 26 T cell receptor beta chains were all read from a single sample in a study of blood T cell repertoires in COVID-19. The data were produced by immunoSEQ multiplex PCR, yet TCRdb's version contains in-frame clones alone and is incomplete. The table records approximately 200,000 clones, around 90% of them present only once. Sequencing input: peripheral blood. These receptors all stem from a man in his 70s with acute or convalescent COVID-19.

The rearrangement uses TRBV7-9 and TRBJ1-2, with 7 bases that match TRBD1. CDR3 size: 13 residues. Germline V gene lookup returns CDR1 SEHNR and CDR2 FQNEAQ (reference sequence). The junction had 1 base not matched to a gene; V was cut back by 0 bases and J by 6 bases. CDR3 sequence: CASSLAGGNGYTF. In DNA form, the CDR3 reads TGTGCCAGCAGCTTAGCAGGGGGCAATGGCTACACCTTC.

The rearrangement links TRBV30 to TRBJ1-2; D gene uncertain. Germline CDR1 GTSNPN, CDR2 SVGIG (reference sequence). V gave up 0 bases and J gave up 2 bases, with 13 bases separating them. This CDR3 has 15 amino acids. CDR3 in amino acids: CAWSVGGSGNYGYTF. In DNA form, the CDR3 reads TGTGCCTGGAGTGTAGGCGGGAGTGGGAACTATGGCTACACCTTC.

V and J are TRBV19 and TRBJ2-7; tentative D call: TRBD2 (6 bases). Trimming stripped 4 bases from V and 2 bases from J, with 9 bases between. The CDR3 contains 13 residues. Germline-derived CDR1 and CDR2 are LNHDA and SQIVND (reference sequence). CDR3 loop: CASSRDWPYEQYF. The DNA of the CDR3 is TGTGCCAGTAGTAGGGACTGGCCCTACGAGCAGTACTTC.

The gene calls are TRBV27 and TRBJ1-2, with TRBD1 identical over 11 bases. The J segment lost 4 bases and the V segment lost 5 bases, leaving 6 bases of the junction unmatched. The CDR3 contains 15 residues. In germline, CDR1 is MNHEY, CDR2 SMNVEV (reference sequence). The CDR3 loop reads CASSAGQGAPYGYTF. Here the CDR3 DNA reads TGTGCCAGCAGTGCCGGACAGGGGGCACCCTATGGCTACACCTTC.

The chain joins TRBV4-1 to TRBJ2-7, with 8 nucleotides matching TRBD1. The CDR3 runs to 17 residues. The germline CDR1 and CDR2 sequences are MGHRA and YSYEKL. V gave up 0 bases and J gave up 2 bases; unmatched junction bases: 9. The CDR3 loop is CASSQDPAGQGAYEQYF. Here the CDR3 DNA reads TGCGCCAGCAGCCAAGATCCGGCCGGACAGGGCGCCTACGAGCAGTACTTC.

In regard to this clone: An end of the junction differs from the germline gene, which may be a read error. The chain has TRBV7-7 and TRBJ2-5; 10 nucleotides align to TRBD2. The CDR3 runs to 16 residues. Germline V gives CDR1 SSHAT, CDR2 FNYEAQ (reference sequence). The CDR3: CASSPGLAVAQETQYF. CDR3 nucleotide sequence: TGTGCTAGCAGCCCCGGACTAGCGGTTGCCCAAGAGACCCAGTACTTC.

The V and J genes are TRBV7-2 and TRBJ2-1; TRBD2 agrees at 12 bases. The V gene's germline CDR1 is SGHTA and CDR2 FQGNSA. V lost 6 bases, J lost 5 bases, and 11 bases stayed unmatched. This CDR3 has 17 residues. The CDR3: CASSLGLAGTLDNEQFF. The CDR3 region has the DNA TGTGCCAGCAGTCTAGGACTAGCGGGGACTTTAGACAATGAGCAGTTCTTC.

In regard to this clone: The identical CDR3 is also encoded by other nucleotide sequences in the sample. The chain joins TRBV19 to TRBJ1-5; 9 nucleotides agree with TRBD1. V dropped 3 bases and J dropped 4; count of bases not matched to a gene: 1. Germline CDR1 reads LNHDA; CDR2 reads SQIVND (reference sequence). The CDR3 consists of 14 residues. CDR3 nucleotides: TGTGCCAGTAGTATGGGGACAGGGAATCAGCCCCAGCATTTT. It specifies CASSMGTGNQPQHF.

This rearrangement joins TRBV7-2 to TRBJ1-5; D is ambiguous. The germline V and J ends were trimmed by 4 bases and 0 bases, with 16 bases remaining between them. The germline gives CDR1 SGHTA, CDR2 FQGNSA. CDR3 length: 17 residues. This CDR3 is CASSSTGGGYSNQPQHF. CDR3 bases: TGTGCCAGCAGCTCAACGGGAGGAGGGTATAGCAATCAGCCCCAGCATTTT.

The chain recombines TRBV18 with TRBJ2-5; 11 positions match TRBD2. The CDR3 covers 14 residues. Germline loops: CDR1 KGHSH, CDR2 LQKENI. V lost 3 bases, J lost 5 bases, and 2 bases stayed unmatched. The CDR3 loop is CASSPTSGSETQYF. CDR3 DNA sequence: TGTGCCAGCTCACCTACTAGCGGGAGTGAGACCCAGTACTTC.

The rearrangement uses TRBV2 and TRBJ2-3, with a weak D call TRBD1 (5 bases). Trimming shortened V by 5 bases and J by 6 bases, and 12 bases separated the two germline ends. CDR1 is SNHLY and CDR2 is FYNNEI in the germline V gene. The CDR3 runs to 13 residues. CDR3 sequence (DNA): TGTGCCAGCAGTTACAGGTTCAGGGATACGCAGTATTTT. This sequence encodes CASSYRFRDTQYF.

This clone was seen once. This chain links TRBV6-5 with TRBJ1-1; D gene uncertain. CDR3 size: 13 residues. Germline V lookup: CDR1 MNHEY, CDR2 SVGAGI. Trimming pared 4 bases from V and 0 bases from J, leaving 6 bases between. The CDR3 reads CASSSQLNTEAFF. The CDR3 coding sequence is TGTGCCAGCAGTTCTCAGTTGAACACTGAAGCTTTCTTT.

Notes on this clone: The limits of the CDR3 on the DNA are not certain, so only TCRdb's listed CDR3 is given. This chain links TRBV19 with TRBJ1-2; TRBD1, the table's D call, lacks a check against the DNA. Germline loops: CDR1 LNHDA, CDR2 SQIVND (reference sequence). The CDR3 region is 14 residues in length, termini included. The CDR3 reads CASTSGQEIYGYTF.

V is TRBV30 and J is TRBJ1-3; D is perhaps TRBD1 (5 bases). V was pared by 2 bases and J by 0 bases, with 11 bases between. Germline V gene sequence: CDR1 GTSNPN, CDR2 SVGIG (reference sequence). The CDR3 runs to 15 residues. The CDR3 DNA sequence: TGTGCCTGGAGTAACACAGGCGACTCTGGAAACACCATATATTTT. This gives the protein CAWSNTGDSGNTIYF.

The chain employs TRBV7-9 and TRBJ2-7, with D possibly being TRBD2 (5 bases). V lost 6 bases and J 3 bases, leaving 9 bases between the germline ends. In germline, CDR1 is SEHNR, CDR2 FQNEAQ (reference sequence). The CDR3 loop spans 12 amino acids. CDR3 nucleotide sequence: TGTGCCAGCAGTACGGGGTACTACGAGCAGTACTTC. Amino acids: CASSTGYYEQYF.

The chain carries TRBV9 and TRBJ2-2; the D gene is possibly TRBD2 (6 bases). V was shortened by 1 base and J by 6 bases, with 16 bases between the two germline ends. Germline V gives CDR1 SGDLS, CDR2 YYNGEE. CDR3 length: 16 residues. The chain's CDR3 is CASSVSSGSGSGELFF. The CDR3, as DNA: TGTGCCAGCAGCGTATCCAGCGGGTCAGGGTCCGGGGAGCTGTTTTTT.

CDR3 sequence reads: CASSPHARAGGELFF. The CDR3 nucleotides read TGTGCCAGCAGCCCCCACGCCCGGGCGGGCGGGGAGCTGTTTTTT. This chain connects TRBV7-3 to TRBJ2-2, with D possibly being TRBD2 (5 bases). The CDR3 extends over 15 amino acids. Germline CDR1 and CDR2: SGHTA and FQGTGA. Trimming pared 5 bases from V and 7 bases from J, leaving 17 bases between.

V and J are TRBV6-2 or TRBV6-3 and TRBJ2-7, with a possible D match to TRBD1 (5 bases). The V gene's germline CDR1 is MNHEY and CDR2 SVGEGT. V was clipped by 2 bases and J by 3 bases, with 14 bases between them. This CDR3 has 15 residues. The CDR3 region has the DNA TGTGCCAGCAGTTACGATCAGGGAATCGGCTACGAGCAGTACTTC. Translating it yields CASSYDQGIGYEQYF.

The gene calls are TRBV7-3 and TRBJ2-5, with D tentatively TRBD2 (5 bases). The V end lost 5 bases, the J end lost 5 bases, and 12 bases lay between the germline ends. CDR3 length equals 13 residues. CDR1 and CDR2 from the germline V gene are SGHTA and FQGTGA. This CDR3 reads CASSPGSAETQYF. DNA for the CDR3: TGTGCCAGCAGCCCTGGGAGTGCGGAGACCCAGTACTTC.

This clone was recorded a few times. V and J are TRBV4-1 and TRBJ1-1; TRBD1 matches 9 bases. The trim removed 4 bases at V and 3 bases at J, leaving 15 bases unmatched. The CDR3 has 18 residues. CDR1 and CDR2 (germline): MGHRA, YSYEKL. The CDR3 spells CASSLRFGTGQRDTEAFF. CDR3 coding DNA: TGCGCCAGCAGCCTAAGATTTGGGACAGGGCAACGGGACACTGAAGCTTTCTTT.

The V call is TRBV28, the J call TRBJ1-2; no clear D. The CDR3 contains 12 residues. Germline lookup yields CDR1 MDHEN and CDR2 SYDVKM. V shed 5 bases and J shed 5 bases, with 9 bases lying between them. For the CDR3, the DNA is TGTGCCAGCAGTCTATATCATTATGGCTACACCTTC. Amino acid sequence: CASSLYHYGYTF.

The chain employs TRBV7-3 and TRBJ2-2; possible D gene TRBD1, 5 bases. Germline CDR1 is SGHTA and CDR2 is FQGTGA. The CDR3 has 15 amino acids. With 5 bases removed from V and 7 bases from J, the gap between germline ends came to 17 bases. The CDR3 loop reads CASSPQGARGGELFF. The CDR3 DNA reads TGTGCCAGCAGCCCCCAGGGTGCAAGGGGCGGGGAGCTGTTTTTT.

This clone was recorded once. This chain links TRBV18 with TRBJ2-4; 7 bases map to TRBD2. Germline V gene sequence: CDR1 KGHSH, CDR2 LQKENI. The V and J ends lost 4 bases and 3 bases, in that order; junction bases with no gene match: 9. The CDR3 is 16 amino acids. The CDR3 DNA sequence: TGTGCCAGCTCACTAGGCACTTCTAGCGGCAAAAACATTCAGTACTTC. It encodes CASSLGTSSGKNIQYF.

CDR3 nucleotide sequence: TGTGCCAGCAGCTTAGAGTGGGTTAGCGGCAATGAGCAGTTCTTC. It codes for CASSLEWVSGNEQFF. The chain has TRBV11-2 and TRBJ2-1; perhaps TRBD2 as D (6 bases). Per the germline V gene, CDR1 is SGHAT and CDR2 is FQNNGV. This CDR3 comprises 15 residues. V was cut by 0 bases and J by 6 bases, with 12 bases left in between.

The CDR3 DNA is TGTGCCAGTAGTAGGGCAGGGGAAAGCTCCTACGAGCAGTACTTC. Protein product: CASSRAGESSYEQYF. This chain links TRBV19 with TRBJ2-7; D may be TRBD1 (6 bases). The V gene's germline CDR1 is LNHDA and CDR2 SQIVND (reference sequence). Trimming took off 4 bases at V and 0 bases at J, with 13 bases between the two ends. CDR3 size: 15 residues.

V gene TRBV10-3 combines with J gene TRBJ2-2; no definite D call. The V gene lost 3 bases and the J gene lost 0 bases, with 8 bases spanning the gap. Germline lookup yields CDR1 ENHRY and CDR2 SYGVKD. The CDR3 loop spans 15 amino acids. This CDR3 is CAISDKAPNTGELFF. DNA of the CDR3: TGTGCCATCAGTGATAAAGCGCCGAACACCGGGGAGCTGTTTTTT.